Below, 14 T cell receptor beta chains from the same sample are listed, as sequenced in a study of blood T cell repertoires in COVID-19. Clones were sequenced by immunoSEQ multiplex PCR, and TCRdb holds only the in-frame ones, with some missing. The profile shows 250,000 to 350,000 clones, 80% to 90% of them singletons. Sequenced sample: peripheral blood. The receptors were sampled from a young man with acute or convalescent COVID-19.

J is TRBJ2-5 and V is TRBV10-3, with 10 positions matching TRBD2. CDR3 size: 16 residues. With V trimmed by 6 bases and J by 1 base, 8 bases remained unmatched. Germline CDR1 ENHRY, CDR2 SYGVKD. The CDR3 DNA sequence: TGTGCCATCAGCACTAGCGGGATGGGCCCCCAAGAGACCCAGTACTTC. This sequence encodes CAISTSGMGPQETQYF.

This chain links TRBV18 with TRBJ1-2; D call uncertain. Germline V gene data show CDR1 as KGHSH and CDR2 as LQKENI. The CDR3 covers 15 residues. Trimming cost V 4 bases and J 2 bases, with 14 bases left between them. CDR3 loop: CASSLYREVNYGYTF. The DNA for the CDR3 is TGTGCCAGCTCACTTTATAGGGAGGTCAACTATGGCTACACCTTC.

The gene calls are TRBV28 and TRBJ1-6, with D unclear. The CDR3 totals 13 residues. The V and J ends lost 4 bases and 11 bases respectively, with 12 bases between them. Germline values: CDR1 MDHEN, CDR2 SYDVKM. The CDR3 sequence is CASSSRGYPPLHF. In DNA, the CDR3 is TGTGCCAGCAGTTCAAGAGGCTATCCACCCCTCCACTTT.

The chain couples TRBV19 to TRBJ1-2; 9 bases fit TRBD1. The V gene's germline CDR1 is LNHDA and CDR2 SQIVND (reference sequence). Trimming at V came to 5 bases and at J to 0 bases, leaving 7 bases not matched to a gene. This CDR3 is built from 16 residues. CDR3 in DNA: TGTGCCAGTAGTTTACAGGGGGCTTCAACTAACTATGGCTACACCTTC. It translates to CASSLQGASTNYGYTF.

The chain has TRBV30 and TRBJ1-2; no definite D call. The CDR3 sequence is 11 residues long. Deletions cut 0 bases from V and 6 bases from J, with 5 bases between. Germline V gene sequence: CDR1 GTSNPN, CDR2 SVGIG (reference sequence). The chain's CDR3 is CAWSVLDGYTF. The CDR3 nucleotides read TGTGCCTGGAGTGTACTAGATGGCTACACCTTC.

V gene TRBV9 combines with J gene TRBJ2-5; possibly TRBD1 for D (6 bases). The CDR3 extends over 14 amino acids. Between the trimmed V and J ends, which lost 0 bases and 6 bases, there was a span of 12 bases. Germline loops: CDR1 SGDLS, CDR2 YYNGEE. Written as DNA, the CDR3 is TGTGCCAGCAGCGTAGGAAACAGGGAAAAGACCCAGTACTTC. Its translation: CASSVGNREKTQYF.

CDR3 residues: CACGGNYGYTF. Here the CDR3 DNA reads TGTGCCTGCGGGGGTAACTATGGCTACACCTTC. This chain uses TRBV6-5 with TRBJ1-2; D perhaps matches TRBD1 (5 bases). This CDR3 region has 11 residues. The germline V and J ends were trimmed by 11 bases and 1 base, with 8 bases remaining between them. The V gene's germline CDR1 is MNHEY and CDR2 SVGAGI.

Written as DNA, the CDR3 is TGTGCCAGCATAGGGACAGGAATTGTGGAGACCCAGTACTTC. Translated: CASIGTGIVETQYF. The rearrangement uses TRBV6-5 and TRBJ2-5; TRBD1 matches at 8 bases. In germline, CDR1 is MNHEY, CDR2 SVGAGI. The CDR3 length is 14 residues. V trimming: 7 bases; J trimming: 5 bases; junction bases outside the gene matches: 9.

V gene TRBV11-2 combines with J gene TRBJ1-1, with TRBD1 matching 7 bases. V lost 2 bases to trimming and J lost 1 base; unmatched junction nucleotides: 4. CDR3 length: 15 residues. In germline, CDR1 is SGHAT, CDR2 FQNNGV. CDR3 amino acids: CASSLRGTANTEAFF. CDR3 bases: TGTGCCAGCAGCTTACGCGGGACAGCGAACACTGAAGCTTTCTTT.

The rearrangement links TRBV5-1 to TRBJ1-3, with 8 bases that match TRBD1. The germline gives CDR1 SGHRS, CDR2 YFSETQ. V shed 1 base and J 0 bases; nucleotides not matched to a gene: 3. The CDR3 is made up of 16 amino acids. In DNA, the CDR3 is TGCGCCAGCAGCTTGTCTACAGGGGGCTCTGGAAACACCATATATTTT. Translation gives CASSLSTGGSGNTIYF.

Here the CDR3 reads CASKTTRGSGNTIYF. DNA of the CDR3: TGTGCCAGCAAAACTACAAGGGGGTCTGGAAACACCATATATTTT. The genes are TRBV6-5 and TRBJ1-3; possibly TRBD1 for D (6 bases). Trimming cost V 7 bases and J 1 base, with 14 bases left between them. Germline V gives CDR1 MNHEY, CDR2 SVGAGI. This CDR3 contains 15 residues.

This CDR3 reads CAISEQGFGDGYTF. The CDR3 DNA reads TGTGCCATCAGTGAGCAGGGTTTTGGGGATGGCTACACCTTC. The J gene is TRBJ1-2, the V gene TRBV10-3, with a weak D call TRBD1 (5 bases). CDR3 size: 14 residues. Germline V gene lookup returns CDR1 ENHRY and CDR2 SYGVKD. V gave up 2 bases and J gave up 6 bases, with 13 bases separating them.

This clone occurred a few times. This chain uses TRBV7-8 with TRBJ2-3, with D possibly being TRBD2 (7 bases). The CDR3 totals 19 residues. V was pared by 5 bases and J by 1 base, with 25 bases between. Looked up from germline, CDR1 is SGHVS and CDR2 is FQNEAQ. CDR3 DNA: TGTGCCAGCAGCGCCGGTCAGCGGGGCCGGCGGGGGCGCACAGATACGCAGTATTTT. Protein: CASSAGQRGRRGRTDTQYF.

J is TRBJ1-5 and V is TRBV2; D gene uncertain. The CDR3 runs to 12 residues. V was shortened by 5 bases and J by 5 bases, with 7 bases between the two germline ends. The germline CDR1 and CDR2 sequences are SNHLY and FYNNEI. CDR3 sequence: CASSQRDQPQHF. The CDR3 nucleotides are TGTGCCAGCAGTCAACGGGATCAGCCCCAGCATTTT.